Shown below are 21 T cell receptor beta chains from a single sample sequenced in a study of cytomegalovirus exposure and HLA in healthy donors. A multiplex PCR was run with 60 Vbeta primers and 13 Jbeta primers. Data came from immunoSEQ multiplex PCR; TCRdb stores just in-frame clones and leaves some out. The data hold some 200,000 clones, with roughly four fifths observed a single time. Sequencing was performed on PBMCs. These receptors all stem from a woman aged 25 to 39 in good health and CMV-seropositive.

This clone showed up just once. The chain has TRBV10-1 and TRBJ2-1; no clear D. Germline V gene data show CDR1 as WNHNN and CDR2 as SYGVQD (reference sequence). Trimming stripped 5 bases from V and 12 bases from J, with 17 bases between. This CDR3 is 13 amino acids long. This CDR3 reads CASSRNSWIGQFF. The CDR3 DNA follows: TGCGCCAGCAGTCGTAACAGTTGGATTGGGCAGTTCTTC.

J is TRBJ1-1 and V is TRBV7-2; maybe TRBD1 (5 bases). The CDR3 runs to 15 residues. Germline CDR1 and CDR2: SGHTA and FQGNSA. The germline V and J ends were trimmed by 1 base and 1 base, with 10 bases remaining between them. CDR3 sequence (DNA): TGTGCCAGCAGCTTAGTTGCGGGGGAGAACACTGAAGCTTTCTTT. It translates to CASSLVAGENTEAFF. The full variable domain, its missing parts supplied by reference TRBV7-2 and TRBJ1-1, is GAGVSQSPSNKVTEKGKDVELRCDPISGHTALYWYRQSLGQGLEFLIYFQGNSAPDKSGLPSDRFSAERTGGSVSTLTIQRTQQEDSAVYLCASSLVAGENTEAFFGQGTRLTVV.

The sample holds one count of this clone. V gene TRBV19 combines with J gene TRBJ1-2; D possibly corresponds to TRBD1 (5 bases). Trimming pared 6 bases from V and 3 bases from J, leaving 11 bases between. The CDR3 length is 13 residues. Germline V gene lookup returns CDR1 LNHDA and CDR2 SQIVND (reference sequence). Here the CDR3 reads CASRFQGDYGYTF. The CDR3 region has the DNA TGTGCCAGTAGATTCCAGGGCGACTATGGCTACACCTTC.

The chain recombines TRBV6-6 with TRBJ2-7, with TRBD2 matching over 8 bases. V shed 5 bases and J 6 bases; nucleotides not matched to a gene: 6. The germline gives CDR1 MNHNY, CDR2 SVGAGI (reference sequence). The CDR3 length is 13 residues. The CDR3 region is CASSHPRGGEQYF. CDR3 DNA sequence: TGTGCCAGCAGTCACCCCCGGGGGGGCGAGCAGTACTTC.

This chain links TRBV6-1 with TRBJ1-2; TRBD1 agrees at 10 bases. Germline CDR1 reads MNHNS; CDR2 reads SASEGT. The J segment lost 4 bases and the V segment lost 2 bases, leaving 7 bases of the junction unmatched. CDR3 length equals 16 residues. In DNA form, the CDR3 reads TGTGCCAGCAGTGAACGACAGGGGGCTTGGGGCTATGGCTACACCTTC. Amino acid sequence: CASSERQGAWGYGYTF.

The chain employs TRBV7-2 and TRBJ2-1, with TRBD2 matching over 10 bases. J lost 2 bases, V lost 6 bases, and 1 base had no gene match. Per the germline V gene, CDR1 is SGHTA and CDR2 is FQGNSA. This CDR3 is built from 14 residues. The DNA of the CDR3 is TGTGCCAGCAGGAGCGGGGGGGCCTACAATGAGCAGTTCTTC. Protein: CASRSGGAYNEQFF.

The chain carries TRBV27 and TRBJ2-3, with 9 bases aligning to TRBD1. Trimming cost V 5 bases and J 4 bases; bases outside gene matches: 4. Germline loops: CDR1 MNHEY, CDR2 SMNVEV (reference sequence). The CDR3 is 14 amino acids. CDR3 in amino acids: CASSNGQGPDTQYF. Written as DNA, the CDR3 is TGTGCCAGCAGTAACGGACAGGGGCCAGATACGCAGTATTTT.

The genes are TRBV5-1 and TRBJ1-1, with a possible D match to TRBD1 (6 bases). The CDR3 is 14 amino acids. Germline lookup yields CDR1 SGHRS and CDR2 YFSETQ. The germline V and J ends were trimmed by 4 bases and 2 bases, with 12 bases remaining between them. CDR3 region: CASSERGTNTEAFF. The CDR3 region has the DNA TGCGCCAGCAGCGAGAGGGGGACCAACACTGAAGCTTTCTTT.

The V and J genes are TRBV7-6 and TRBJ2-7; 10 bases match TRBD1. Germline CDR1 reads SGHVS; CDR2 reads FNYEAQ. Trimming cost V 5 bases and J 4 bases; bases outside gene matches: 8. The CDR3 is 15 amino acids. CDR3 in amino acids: CASSLRQGAGYEQYF. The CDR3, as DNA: TGTGCCAGCAGCCTTCGACAGGGGGCGGGATACGAGCAGTACTTC.

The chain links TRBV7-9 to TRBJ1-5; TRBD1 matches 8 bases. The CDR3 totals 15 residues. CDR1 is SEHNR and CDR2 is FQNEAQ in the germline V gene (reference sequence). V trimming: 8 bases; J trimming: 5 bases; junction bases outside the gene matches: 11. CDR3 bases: TGTGCCAGCGGGGTAGGACAGGGAGGACATCAGCCCCAGCATTTT. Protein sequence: CASGVGQGGHQPQHF.

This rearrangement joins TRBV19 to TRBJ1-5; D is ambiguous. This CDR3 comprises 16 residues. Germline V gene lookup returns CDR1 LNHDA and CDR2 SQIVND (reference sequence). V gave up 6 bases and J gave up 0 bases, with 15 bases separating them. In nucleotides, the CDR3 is TGTGCCAGTAGCCCCGGTGGGCTGATTAGCAATCAGCCCCAGCATTTT. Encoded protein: CASSPGGLISNQPQHF.

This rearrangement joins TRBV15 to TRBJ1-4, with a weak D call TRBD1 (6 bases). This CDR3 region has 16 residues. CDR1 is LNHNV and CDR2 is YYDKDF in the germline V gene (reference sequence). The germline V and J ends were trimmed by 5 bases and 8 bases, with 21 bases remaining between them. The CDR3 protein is CATSRGGLGGEEKLFF. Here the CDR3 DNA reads TGTGCCACCAGCCGAGGGGGATTGGGAGGAGAGGAAAAACTGTTTTTT.

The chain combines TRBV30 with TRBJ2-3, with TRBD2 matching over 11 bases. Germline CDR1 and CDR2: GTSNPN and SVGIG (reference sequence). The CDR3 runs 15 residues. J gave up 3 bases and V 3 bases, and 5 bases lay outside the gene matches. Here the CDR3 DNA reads TGTGCCTGGAGCGCCGGGACTAGCGGAACAGATACGCAGTATTTT. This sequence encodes CAWSAGTSGTDTQYF.

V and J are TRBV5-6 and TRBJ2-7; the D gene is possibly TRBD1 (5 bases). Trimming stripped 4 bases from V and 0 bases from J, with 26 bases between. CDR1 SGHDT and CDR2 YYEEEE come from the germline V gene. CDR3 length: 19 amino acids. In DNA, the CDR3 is TGTGCCAGCAGCGCGGACACGTTTGGTTTGGATCTCCGCTCCTACGAGCAGTACTTC. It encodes CASSADTFGLDLRSYEQYF.

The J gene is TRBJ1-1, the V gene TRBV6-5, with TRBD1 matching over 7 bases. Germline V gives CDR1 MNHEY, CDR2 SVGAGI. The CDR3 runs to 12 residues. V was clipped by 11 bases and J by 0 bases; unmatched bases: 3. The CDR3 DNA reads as TGTGCCGTCACAGGGGTGAACACTGAAGCTTTCTTT. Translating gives CAVTGVNTEAFF.

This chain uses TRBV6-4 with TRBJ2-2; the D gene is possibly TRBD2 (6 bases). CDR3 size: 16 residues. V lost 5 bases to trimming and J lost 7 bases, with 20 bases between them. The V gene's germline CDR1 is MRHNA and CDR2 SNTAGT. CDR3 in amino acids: CASSTIYRERLGELFF. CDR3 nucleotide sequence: TGTGCCAGCAGTACAATATATCGGGAGCGACTCGGGGAGCTGTTTTTT.

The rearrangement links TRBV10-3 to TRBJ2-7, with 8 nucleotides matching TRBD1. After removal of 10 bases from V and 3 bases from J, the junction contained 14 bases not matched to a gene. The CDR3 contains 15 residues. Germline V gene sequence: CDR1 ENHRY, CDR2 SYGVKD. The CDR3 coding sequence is TGTGCCACCAGGACAGGGTTTTCATCCAACTACGAGCAGTACTTC. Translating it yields CATRTGFSSNYEQYF.

CDR3: CASSLGRRDSYGYTF. CDR3 coding DNA: TGTGCCAGCAGCTTAGGACGGAGGGACTCATATGGCTACACCTTC. The genes are TRBV5-6 and TRBJ1-2, with D maybe TRBD1 (5 bases). The germline CDR1 and CDR2 sequences are SGHDT and YYEEEE. V gave up 2 bases and J gave up 5 bases, with 16 bases separating them. The CDR3 sequence is 15 residues long.

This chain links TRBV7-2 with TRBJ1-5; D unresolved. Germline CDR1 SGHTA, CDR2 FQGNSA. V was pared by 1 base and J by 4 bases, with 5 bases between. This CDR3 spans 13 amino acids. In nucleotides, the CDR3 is TGTGCCAGCAGCTTAGTTTTAAATCAGCCCCAGCATTTT. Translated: CASSLVLNQPQHF.

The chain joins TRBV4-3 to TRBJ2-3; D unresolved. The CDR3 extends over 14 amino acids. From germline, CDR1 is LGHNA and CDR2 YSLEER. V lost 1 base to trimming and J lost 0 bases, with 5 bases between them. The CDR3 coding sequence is TGCGCCAGCAGCCAAGGACTTAGCACAGATACGCAGTATTTT. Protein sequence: CASSQGLSTDTQYF.

Written as DNA, the CDR3 is TGTGCCATCGGGGGAGGACGGCAAACCTATGGCTACACCTTC. Translation gives CAIGGGRQTYGYTF. The chain has TRBV10-3 and TRBJ1-2, with D possibly matching TRBD1 (5 bases). Germline CDR1 is ENHRY and CDR2 is SYGVKD. This CDR3 is built from 14 residues. V gave up 8 bases and J gave up 4 bases, with 17 bases separating them.